This T cell receptor (beta chain) comes out of a study of immune cell composition in non-small cell lung cancer. Overall study: Lung adenocarcinoma or squamous carcinoma made up most tumours.

Study observations and caveats: Lung squamous cell carcinoma tumours had significantly higher top 10 clone scores and productive clonality than lung adenocarcinoma. No significant correlation existed between pack-years smoked and tumour clonality. Squamous carcinomas (approximately 75%) more often had tumour-associated clones >0.5% than adenocarcinomas (roughly 33%).

The germline gives CDR1 SGHVS, CDR2 FNYEAQ. The V gene lost 1 base and the J gene lost 4 bases, with 8 bases spanning the gap. CDR3 length: 13 residues. About this clone: Antigen unknown.

Sequencing was performed with immunoSEQ multiplex PCR; in TCRdb, only in-frame clones are kept and a portion is missing. The profile shows 1,500 to 2,000 clones, around 78% of them singletons. J is TRBJ2-7 and V is TRBV7-6; D gene ambiguous. The sample comprised lung tumor tissue. The sequence derives from a human donor with non-small cell lung cancer. The CDR3: CASSLEAQYEQYF. For the CDR3, the DNA is TGTGCCAGCAGCTTAGAAGCACAGTACGAGCAGTACTTC.